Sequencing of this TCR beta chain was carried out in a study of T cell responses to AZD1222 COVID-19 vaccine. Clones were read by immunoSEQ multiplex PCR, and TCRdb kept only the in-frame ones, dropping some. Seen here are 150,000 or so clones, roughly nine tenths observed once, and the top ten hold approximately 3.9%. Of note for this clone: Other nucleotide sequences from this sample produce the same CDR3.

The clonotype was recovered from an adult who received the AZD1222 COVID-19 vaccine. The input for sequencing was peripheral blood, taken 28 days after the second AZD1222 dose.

Here the CDR3 reads CASSLDRSYEQYF. CDR3 in DNA: TGTGCCAGCAGCTTGGACAGGTCCTACGAGCAGTACTTC. The gene calls are TRBV5-4 and TRBJ2-7; D may be TRBD1 (5 bases). In germline, CDR1 is SGHNT, CDR2 YYREEE (reference sequence). V gave up 0 bases and J gave up 1 base, with 5 bases separating them. This CDR3 has 13 amino acids.